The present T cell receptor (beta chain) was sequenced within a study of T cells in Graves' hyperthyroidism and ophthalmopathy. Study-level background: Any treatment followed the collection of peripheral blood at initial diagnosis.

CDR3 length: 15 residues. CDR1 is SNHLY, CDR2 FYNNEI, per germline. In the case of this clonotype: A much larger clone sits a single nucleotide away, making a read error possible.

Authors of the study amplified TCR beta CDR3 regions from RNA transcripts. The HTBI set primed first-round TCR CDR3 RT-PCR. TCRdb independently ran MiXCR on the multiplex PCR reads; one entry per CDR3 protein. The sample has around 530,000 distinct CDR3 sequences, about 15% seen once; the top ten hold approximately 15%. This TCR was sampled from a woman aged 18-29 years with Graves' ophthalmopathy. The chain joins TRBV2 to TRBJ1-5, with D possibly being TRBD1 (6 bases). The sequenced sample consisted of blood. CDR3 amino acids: CASSDEGQVNQPRHF. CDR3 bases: TGTGCCAGCAGTGATGAGGGACAAGTCAATCAGCCCCGGCATTTT. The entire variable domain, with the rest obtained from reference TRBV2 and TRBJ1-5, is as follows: EPEVTQTPSHQVTQMGQEVILRCVPISNHLYFYWYRQILGQKVEFLVSFYNNEISEKSEIFDDQFSVERPDGSNFTLKIRSTKLEDSAMYFCASSDEGQVNQPRHFGDGTRLSIL.